The 18 T cell receptor beta chains listed next were all sequenced from one sample in a study of cytomegalovirus exposure and HLA in healthy donors. The PCR made use of 60 Vbeta and 13 Jbeta primers. Measured with immunoSEQ multiplex PCR; TCRdb has only the in-frame clones, and not every one. The sample records roughly 150,000 clones, 65% to 80% being singletons. Sequencing input: PBMCs. The source of these receptors is a human donor in good health.

The chain uses TRBV27 and TRBJ1-3, with D tentatively TRBD1 (6 bases). Trimming removed 4 bases at V and 4 bases at J, with 11 bases between. The CDR3 loop spans 14 amino acids. The germline V gene encodes CDR1 MNHEY and CDR2 SMNVEV (reference sequence). Here the CDR3 reads CASSSTGFGNTIYF. DNA for the CDR3: TGTGCCAGCAGTTCGACAGGCTTCGGAAACACCATATATTTT.

There are a few counts of this clone. The chain has TRBV5-4 and TRBJ1-1; D unclear. The CDR3 totals 16 residues. Trimming left V 4 bases short and J 5 bases short, with 21 bases between. Germline CDR1 and CDR2: SGHNT and YYREEE (reference sequence). DNA for the CDR3: TGTGCCAGCAGCCGGGAGGAGGGTCTGTCGGGGACTGAAGCTTTCTTT. This codes for CASSREEGLSGTEAFF.

The chain carries TRBV28 and TRBJ1-2, with D unresolved. Trimming pared 6 bases from V and 4 bases from J, leaving 9 bases between. This CDR3 has 12 amino acids. Looked up from germline, CDR1 is MDHEN and CDR2 is SYDVKM. CDR3 sequence reads: CASSLAGYGYTF. The DNA for the CDR3 is TGTGCCAGCAGCCTCGCCGGCTATGGCTACACCTTC.

This chain links TRBV7-9 with TRBJ2-2, with 11 positions matching TRBD2. The CDR3 runs 15 residues. V gave up 4 bases and J gave up 6 bases; unmatched junction bases: 4. CDR1 and CDR2 from the germline V gene are SEHNR and FQNEAQ (reference sequence). The CDR3 DNA follows: TGTGCCAGCAGCTCCGATAGCGGGAGGGCCGGGGAGCTGTTTTTT. This encodes CASSSDSGRAGELFF.

The chain combines TRBV9 with TRBJ2-7, with 9 bases that match TRBD1. The CDR3 has 15 residues. V lost 3 bases and J lost 1; bases outside the gene matches: 5. Per the germline V gene, CDR1 is SGDLS and CDR2 is YYNGEE. DNA for the CDR3: TGTGCCAGCAGCGAGGGAGGGACAGGGTCCTACGAGCAGTACTTC. Translating it yields CASSEGGTGSYEQYF.

This clone was counted only a few times. The chain recombines TRBV28 with TRBJ2-7; 13 nucleotides line up with TRBD2. The CDR3 consists of 15 residues. J lost 6 bases, V lost 4 bases, and 6 bases had no gene match. Germline V gene lookup returns CDR1 MDHEN and CDR2 SYDVKM. CDR3 loop: CASSSSTSGRPEQYF. The CDR3 bases are TGTGCCAGCAGTTCCTCGACTAGCGGGAGGCCCGAGCAGTACTTC.

This chain connects TRBV9 to TRBJ2-7; 8 bases agree with TRBD2. J gave up 1 base and V 3 bases, and 3 bases lay outside the gene matches. Germline lookup yields CDR1 SGDLS and CDR2 YYNGEE. The CDR3 has 14 amino acids. In DNA, the CDR3 is TGTGCCAGCAGCGGACTAGCGACTTCCTACGAGCAGTACTTC. Translated, it gives CASSGLATSYEQYF.

This clone was counted between two and nine times. The chain recombines TRBV7-8 with TRBJ2-1; D is possibly TRBD1 (6 bases). Germline V CDR1 and CDR2: SGHVS, FQNEAQ. Trimming pared 1 base from V and 0 bases from J, leaving 10 bases between. This CDR3 has 16 residues. CDR3 amino acids: CASSLGGPPSYNEQFF. Here the CDR3 DNA reads TGTGCCAGCAGCTTAGGGGGGCCCCCCTCCTACAATGAGCAGTTCTTC.

CDR3 loop: CASSERRFKLDTEAFF. CDR3 DNA: TGTGCCAGCAGTGAAAGGCGGTTTAAATTGGACACTGAAGCTTTCTTT. The J gene is TRBJ1-1, the V gene TRBV6-1; D uncertain. Looked up from germline, CDR1 is MNHNS and CDR2 is SASEGT. V was pared by 2 bases and J by 3 bases, with 16 bases between. This CDR3 is 16 amino acids long.

The genes are TRBV28 and TRBJ2-7; 7 nucleotides match TRBD2. The V gene's germline CDR1 is MDHEN and CDR2 SYDVKM. This CDR3 has 13 amino acids. V lost 10 bases to trimming and J lost 2 bases; unmatched junction nucleotides: 8. The CDR3 bases are TGTGCCACCGGGGCTAGCGGACCCTACGAGCAGTACTTC. Translated: CATGASGPYEQYF.

This chain uses TRBV5-1 with TRBJ2-2, with 10 positions matching TRBD2. Germline V CDR1 and CDR2: SGHRS, YFSETQ. Trimming at V came to 4 bases and at J to 7 bases, leaving 10 bases not matched to a gene. This CDR3 region has 16 residues. The CDR3 nucleotides read TGCGCCAGCAGCCTTAGCGGGAGGTCTTCAGGCGGGGAGCTGTTTTTT. It translates to CASSLSGRSSGGELFF. The complete variable domain, with remaining parts taken from reference TRBV5-1 and TRBJ2-2, reads KAGVTQTPRYLIKTRGQQVTLSCSPISGHRSVSWYQQTPGQGLQFLFEYFSETQRNKGNFPGRFSGRQFSNSRSEMNVSTLELGDSALYLCASSLSGRSSGGELFFGEGSRLTVL.

The rearrangement uses TRBV6-5 and TRBJ2-1; the match to TRBD2 covers 9 bases. The J segment lost 7 bases and the V segment lost 6 bases, leaving 4 bases of the junction unmatched. Germline V gives CDR1 MNHEY, CDR2 SVGAGI. This CDR3 comprises 13 residues. The CDR3: CASRGGRANEQFF. CDR3 coding DNA: TGTGCCAGCAGGGGCGGGAGGGCAAATGAGCAGTTCTTC.

This chain connects TRBV5-6 to TRBJ2-2, with TRBD1 identical over 10 bases. Trimming cost V 4 bases and J 5 bases; bases outside gene matches: 5. Germline CDR1 reads SGHDT; CDR2 reads YYEEEE. This CDR3 has 15 residues. DNA for the CDR3: TGTGCCAGCAGCCAGACAGGGGGCGCAACCGGGGAGCTGTTTTTT. This codes for CASSQTGGATGELFF. The full variable domain, completed using reference TRBV5-6 and TRBJ2-2, is DAGVTQSPTHLIKTRGQQVTLRCSPKSGHDTVSWYQQALGQGPQFIFQYYEEEERQRGNFPDRFSGHQFPNYSSELNVNALLLGDSALYLCASSQTGGATGELFFGEGSRLTVL.

CDR3 nucleotide sequence: TGTGCCAGCAGCTCGACTAGCGGTTGGTACAATGAGCAGTTCTTC. Its protein is CASSSTSGWYNEQFF. The rearrangement links TRBV7-2 to TRBJ2-1; 9 bases align to TRBD2. This CDR3 has 15 residues. The germline V gene encodes CDR1 SGHTA and CDR2 FQGNSA. The V gene end was trimmed by 4 bases and the J gene end by 4 bases; junction bases not matched to a gene: 5.

V is TRBV10-3 and J is TRBJ2-1; TRBD2 is a possible D gene (5 bases). In germline, CDR1 is ENHRY, CDR2 SYGVKD. The CDR3 loop spans 12 amino acids. V lost 3 bases and J 8 bases, leaving 8 bases between the germline ends. This CDR3 is CAISDGLDEQFF. The CDR3 bases are TGTGCCATCAGTGACGGACTTGATGAGCAGTTCTTC.

The V call is TRBV7-8, the J call TRBJ2-7; 8 bases match TRBD2. V gave up 6 bases and J gave up 0 bases; unmatched junction bases: 16. The CDR3 runs 18 residues. Looked up from germline, CDR1 is SGHVS and CDR2 is FQNEAQ. CDR3 loop: CASSFAGTGRGFSYEQYF. Written as DNA, the CDR3 is TGTGCCAGCAGTTTTGCGGGTACCGGGAGGGGGTTCTCCTACGAGCAGTACTTC.

This clone was observed a handful of times. CDR3 DNA: TGTGCCACCAGCGTAAGCGGGAATTCATACGAGCAGTACTTC. It specifies CATSVSGNSYEQYF. The V and J genes are TRBV15 and TRBJ2-7, with TRBD2 matching 7 bases. This CDR3 spans 14 amino acids. Germline CDR1 LNHNV, CDR2 YYDKDF (reference sequence). V gave up 5 bases and J gave up 4 bases; unmatched junction bases: 8.

This rearrangement joins TRBV29-1 to TRBJ2-3, with 7 bases lining up with TRBD2. Germline CDR1 SQVTM, CDR2 ANQGSEA. The CDR3 sequence is 13 residues long. V trimming: 7 bases; J trimming: 0 bases; junction bases outside the gene matches: 4. Here the CDR3 reads CSASGLSTDTQYF. CDR3 nucleotide sequence: TGCAGCGCTAGCGGTCTTAGCACAGATACGCAGTATTTT.